These 20 T cell receptor beta chains originate from one sample sequenced in a study of radiotherapy plus CTLA-4 blockade in lung cancer. Sequenced by immunoSEQ multiplex PCR; TCRdb stores in-frame clones only, minus some. The sample yields around 100,000 clones, approximately 74% seen once. The sample was peripheral blood, taken from a patient treated with radiotherapy plus ipilimumab. These receptors were collected from a human donor with non-small cell lung cancer who had a partial response to radiotherapy plus ipilimumab. Some clones in this sample may be carry-over from other donors' samples.

The gene calls are TRBV6-6 and TRBJ2-5; 7 bases line up with TRBD1. The CDR3 is made up of 16 amino acids. Germline V CDR1 and CDR2: MNHNY, SVGAGI (reference sequence). The junction had 13 bases not matched to a gene; V was cut back by 8 bases and J by 1 base. This chain's CDR3 is CASGTRDSPPQETQYF. CDR3 bases: TGTGCCAGCGGGACCCGGGACAGTCCCCCCCAAGAGACCCAGTACTTC.

The chain carries TRBV19 and TRBJ2-7; 8 nucleotides match TRBD1. Germline V CDR1 and CDR2: LNHDA, SQIVND (reference sequence). J lost 7 bases, V lost 5 bases, and 13 bases had no gene match. The CDR3 is 15 residues long. The CDR3 DNA reads TGTGCCAGTAGTTCCCCGGGACAGGCCTTGGGGGAGCAGTACTTC. Amino acids: CASSSPGQALGEQYF. The whole variable domain, remainder taken from reference TRBV19 and TRBJ2-7, is DGGITQSPKYLFRKEGQNVTLSCEQNLNHDAMYWYRQDPGQGLRLIYYSQIVNDFQKGDIAEGYSVSREKKESFPLTVTSAQKNPTAFYLCASSSPGQALGEQYFGPGTRLTVT.

The chain couples TRBV19 to TRBJ2-2; 9 bases match TRBD2. The length of the CDR3 is 14 residues. With 6 bases clipped from V and 9 bases from J, the junction kept 8 bases outside the gene matches. CDR1 and CDR2 from the germline V gene are LNHDA and SQIVND (reference sequence). CDR3 bases: TGTGCCAGTAGGCCAACTAGCGGGCCACGGGAGCTGTTTTTT. Translated, it gives CASRPTSGPRELFF.

The rearrangement uses TRBV30 and TRBJ2-7; D unclear. Germline V gives CDR1 GTSNPN, CDR2 SVGIG (reference sequence). This CDR3 region has 14 residues. V dropped 3 bases and J dropped 3 bases, with 15 bases sitting between them. The DNA of the CDR3 is TGTGCCTGGAGCCCTCCCGGTACTTTCTACGAGCAGTACTTC. It codes for CAWSPPGTFYEQYF.

V usage is TRBV29-1 and J usage is TRBJ1-4; the D gene is possibly TRBD1 (5 bases). Trimming shortened V by 7 bases and J by 4 bases, and 16 bases separated the two germline ends. Germline V lookup: CDR1 SQVTM, CDR2 ANQGSEA. The CDR3 runs 14 residues. Here the CDR3 reads CSASLGGINEKLFF. DNA for the CDR3: TGCAGCGCCTCGTTGGGGGGGATTAATGAAAAACTGTTTTTT.

This clone was counted only a few times. V usage is TRBV28 and J usage is TRBJ2-2; TRBD1 aligns across 12 bases. The length of the CDR3 is 15 residues. V was clipped by 6 bases and J by 4 bases; unmatched bases: 3. Per germline, CDR1 MDHEN and CDR2 SYDVKM. In DNA form, the CDR3 reads TGTGCCAGCAGGGGACAGGGGGCCGGCACCGGGGAGCTGTTTTTT. Protein sequence: CASRGQGAGTGELFF.

The chain combines TRBV5-1 with TRBJ1-2, with 8 bases lining up with TRBD1. The germline CDR1 and CDR2 sequences are SGHRS and YFSETQ. This CDR3 is 14 amino acids long. V dropped 1 base and J dropped 3; count of bases not matched to a gene: 2. The CDR3 nucleotides are TGCGCCAGCAGCTTGTCACAGGGGGACTATGGCTACACCTTC. Protein sequence: CASSLSQGDYGYTF.

The chain combines TRBV6-1 with TRBJ2-7, with 9 bases fitting TRBD2. In germline, CDR1 is MNHNS, CDR2 SASEGT. The CDR3 covers 14 residues. Trimming cost V 4 bases and J 6 bases; bases outside gene matches: 7. CDR3 DNA sequence: TGTGCCAGCAGTGGCCGGACTAGCGCGAGCGAGCAGTACTTC. Translation: CASSGRTSASEQYF.

This rearrangement joins TRBV19 to TRBJ2-3; 11 nucleotides align to TRBD2. Germline CDR1 LNHDA, CDR2 SQIVND (reference sequence). This CDR3 region has 15 residues. V gave up 4 bases and J gave up 8 bases; unmatched junction bases: 8. DNA of the CDR3: TGTGCCAGTAGTAGTCCGACTAGCGGGGTTGGTACGCAGTATTTT. This sequence encodes CASSSPTSGVGTQYF.

The chain couples TRBV5-1 to TRBJ1-6; 9 nucleotides align to TRBD1. From germline, CDR1 is SGHRS and CDR2 YFSETQ. Unmatched junction bases numbered 5, after V lost 2 bases and J lost 8 bases. The CDR3 is 15 amino acids. The DNA of the CDR3 is TGCGCCAGCAGCTTTGAACGACAGGGGGATTCACCCCTCCACTTT. Translated: CASSFERQGDSPLHF. Full variable domain (missing parts from reference TRBV5-1 and TRBJ1-6): KAGVTQTPRYLIKTRGQQVTLSCSPISGHRSVSWYQQTPGQGLQFLFEYFSETQRNKGNFPGRFSGRQFSNSRSEMNVSTLELGDSALYLCASSFERQGDSPLHFGNGTRLTVT.

The rearrangement joins TRBV6-6 to TRBJ2-7, with D perhaps matching TRBD2 (6 bases). This CDR3 is built from 13 residues. Germline V lookup: CDR1 MNHNY, CDR2 SVGAGI (reference sequence). The germline V and J ends were trimmed by 6 bases and 5 bases, with 14 bases remaining between them. CDR3 sequence: CASRGLGEDEQYF. The CDR3 coding sequence is TGTGCCAGCAGAGGGCTAGGGGAGGACGAGCAGTACTTC.

The chain recombines TRBV6-1 with TRBJ2-2; a possible D gene is TRBD2 (5 bases). Per the germline V gene, CDR1 is MNHNS and CDR2 is SASEGT. CDR3 length: 14 amino acids. With 6 bases removed from V and 2 bases from J, the gap between germline ends came to 10 bases. This chain's CDR3 is CASSGGRNTGELFF. The CDR3 nucleotides are TGTGCCAGCAGCGGCGGGCGCAACACCGGGGAGCTGTTTTTT.

The chain carries TRBV28 and TRBJ2-7, with TRBD2 as a possible D gene (5 bases). The CDR3 spans 14 residues. CDR1 and CDR2 (germline): MDHEN, SYDVKM. With 2 bases removed from V and 3 bases from J, the gap between germline ends came to 11 bases. CDR3 residues: CASSLDGGFYEQYF. In DNA, the CDR3 is TGTGCCAGCAGTTTAGACGGAGGATTCTACGAGCAGTACTTC.

This clone was detected only once. The chain couples TRBV30 to TRBJ2-1, with TRBD2 identical over 9 bases. Trimming cost V 3 bases and J 4 bases; bases outside gene matches: 7. Germline CDR1 GTSNPN, CDR2 SVGIG (reference sequence). The CDR3 has 15 amino acids. The CDR3 loop is CAWSDSGRLYNEQFF. The CDR3 DNA is TGTGCCTGGAGCGATAGCGGGAGACTATACAATGAGCAGTTCTTC.

The V gene is TRBV7-2, the J gene TRBJ1-1, with D possibly TRBD1 on 6 matching bases. The CDR3 consists of 14 residues. Germline values: CDR1 SGHTA, CDR2 FQGNSA. V lost 6 bases, J lost 2 bases, and 13 bases lay in between. This chain's CDR3 is CASRYDRINTEAFF. The CDR3 DNA is TGTGCCAGCAGATACGACAGGATCAACACTGAAGCTTTCTTT.

The rearrangement joins TRBV9 to TRBJ2-1, with TRBD1 matching over 8 bases. CDR1 and CDR2 (germline): SGDLS, YYNGEE. The V and J ends lost 3 bases and 2 bases, in that order; junction bases with no gene match: 4. The CDR3 loop spans 15 amino acids. The CDR3 DNA is TGTGCCAGCAGCGCCTGGACAGGGACCTACAATGAGCAGTTCTTC. It specifies CASSAWTGTYNEQFF.

The chain couples TRBV29-1 to TRBJ2-1; 10 bases are a match to TRBD1. Germline CDR1 and CDR2: SQVTM and ANQGSEA. CDR3 length: 15 amino acids. With 7 bases clipped from V and 6 bases from J, the junction kept 12 bases outside the gene matches. DNA for the CDR3: TGCAGCGCCGAAGTGGGACAGGGGATCCCCAATGAGCAGTTCTTC. Its translation is CSAEVGQGIPNEQFF.

This clone was counted once. Other DNA variants within this sample encode the same CDR3. This CDR3 reads CATSRDVAGNEAFF. CDR3 DNA: TGTGCCACCAGCAGAGACGTAGCAGGGAACGAAGCTTTCTTT. This rearrangement joins TRBV15 to TRBJ1-1; weak D call: TRBD1 (5 bases). The CDR3 runs to 14 residues. Germline V lookup: CDR1 LNHNV, CDR2 YYDKDF (reference sequence). V lost 0 bases to trimming and J lost 8 bases, with 13 bases between them.

The chain recombines TRBV7-9 with TRBJ2-1; TRBD1 aligns across 9 bases. This CDR3 has 16 residues. Germline V gene lookup returns CDR1 SEHNR and CDR2 FQNEAQ (reference sequence). Unmatched junction bases numbered 9, after V lost 2 bases and J lost 7 bases. The CDR3: CASSLLPGTGKNEQFF. DNA for the CDR3: TGTGCCAGCAGCTTATTACCCGGGACAGGGAAAAATGAGCAGTTCTTC.

This chain uses TRBV7-6 with TRBJ2-7; possibly TRBD1 for D (5 bases). Germline CDR1 SGHVS, CDR2 FNYEAQ. There are 15 residues in the CDR3. Trimming cost V 0 bases and J 0 bases, with 9 bases left between them. The CDR3 sequence: CASSLAEDSSYEQYF. DNA for the CDR3: TGTGCCAGCAGCTTAGCGGAAGACAGCTCCTACGAGCAGTACTTC.